The T cell receptor beta chain under discussion was sequenced for a study of blood T cells in healthy people across ages. V was clipped by 2 bases and J by 5 bases; unmatched bases: 5. This CDR3 has 13 residues. CDR1 is DFQATT, CDR2 SNEGSKA, per germline (reference sequence). A second about 7 to 11 cycle PCR used barcoded and J-beta primers. TCRdb used MiXCR to reprocess the 5' RACE reads, holding one entry per CDR3 protein. The data contain 1.8 million or so distinct CDR3 sequences, 35% to 50% of them singletons. This chain connects TRBV20-1 to TRBJ2-5; 7 bases are a match to TRBD2. The TCR was taken from a human donor in good health. Sequenced: blood. The CDR3 DNA reads as TGCAGTGCTAGATCGGGGGGAAGGGAGACCCAGTACTTC. As protein: CSARSGGRETQYF.